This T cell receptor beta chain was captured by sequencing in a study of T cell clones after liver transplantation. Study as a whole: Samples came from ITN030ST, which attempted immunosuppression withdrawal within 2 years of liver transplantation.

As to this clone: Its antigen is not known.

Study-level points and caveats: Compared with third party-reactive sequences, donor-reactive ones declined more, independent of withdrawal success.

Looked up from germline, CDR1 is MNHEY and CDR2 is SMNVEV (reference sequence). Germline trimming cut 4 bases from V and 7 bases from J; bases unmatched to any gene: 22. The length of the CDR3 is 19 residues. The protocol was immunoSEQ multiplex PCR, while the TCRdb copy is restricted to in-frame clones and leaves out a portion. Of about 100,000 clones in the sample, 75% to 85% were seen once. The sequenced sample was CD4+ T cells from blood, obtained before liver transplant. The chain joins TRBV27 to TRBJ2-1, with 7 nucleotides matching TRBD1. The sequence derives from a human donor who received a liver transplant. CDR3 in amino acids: CASSSKRTGISLGENEQFF. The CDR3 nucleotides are TGTGCCAGCAGTTCCAAACGGACAGGAATTTCCCTTGGGGAAAATGAGCAGTTCTTC.